Listed below are T cell receptor beta chains from one sample, sequenced in a study of shared clonotypes between healthy human individuals. TCRdb keeps only in-frame clones here, not all; method: immunoSEQ multiplex PCR. The table includes 1 million to 1.2 million clones, 77% detected once. Sequenced: memory CD4+ T cells from PBMCs. The receptors stem from a man aged 18 to 29 in good health. Some clones in this sample may be carry-over from other donors' samples. Both conserved end residues are part of each CDR3.

j_call	v_call	cdr3_aa
TRBJ1-5	TRBV30	CALTGGSDNQPQHF
TRBJ2-5	TRBV30	CAWSSGRSEETQYF
TRBJ1-2	TRBV30	CAWDEKTGGDYGYTF
TRBJ2-7	TRBV11-2	CASSQTRQGQYF
TRBJ1-1	TRBV30	CAWRGSGIRTEAFF
TRBJ1-5	TRBV5-1	CASSLSGGNQPQHF
TRBJ2-5	TRBV14	CASSQFKRLGRETQYF
TRBJ2-7	TRBV5-1	CASSRSGGGYVSYEQYF
TRBJ2-1	TRBV5-1	CASDGLAGAGNEQFF
TRBJ2-7	TRBV9	CASSVGIEYEQYF
TRBJ2-7	TRBV28	CASSSWKLGLSEQYF
TRBJ1-2	TRBV5-1	CASSLVLGEHNYGYTF
TRBJ2-2	TRBV7-3	CASAWGGTGELFF
TRBJ2-7	TRBV28	CASSLFGQSSEQYF
TRBJ2-7	TRBV9	CASGMGGGSISEQYF
TRBJ1-1	TRBV4-2	CASSQRTGAGDTEAFF
TRBJ1-2	TRBV25-1	CASSRRQGFYTF
TRBJ1-5	TRBV6-1	CASTWSGGGNQPQHF
TRBJ2-2	TRBV11-2	CASSRRTGLNSGELFF
TRBJ2-2	TRBV14	CASSQAMGELFF
TRBJ1-2	TRBV6-1	CASSQDSNYGYTF
TRBJ1-1	TRBV5-6	CASSLPGQGPSEAFF
TRBJ1-3	TRBV9	CASSVAQGTTIYF
.	TRBV6-5	CASSTASGGRKLFF
TRBJ1-2	TRBV19	CASSRWQGYGYTF
TRBJ1-2	TRBV28	CASRRDGPNYGYTF
TRBJ2-2	TRBV28	CASSFRAKGTGELFF
TRBJ1-1	TRBV30	CAWSGQQGHAFF
TRBJ2-7	TRBV5-1	CASSPHRDTYEQYF
TRBJ1-4	TRBV6-6	CASTLGGRDNEKLFF
TRBJ2-5	TRBV15	CATSGVAGQETQYF
TRBJ1-2	TRBV28	CASIPSGGDRGYTF
TRBJ1-5	TRBV30	CAWNSDSNQPQHF
TRBJ2-1	TRBV28	CASSFTGGRINEQFF
TRBJ2-3	TRBV18	CASSPRRLADNTDTQYF
TRBJ1-4	TRBV5-5	CASRRDSSTNEKLFF
TRBJ2-1	TRBV4-3	CASSQDVARAAWNEQFF
TRBJ2-7	TRBV18	CASSPGGLYEQYF
TRBJ2-3	TRBV5-1	CASSLVVSSTDTQYF
TRBJ1-1	TRBV10-3	CAISLDAGEAFF
TRBJ1-2	TRBV5-6	CASSRLRDLFYGYTF
TRBJ1-2	TRBV30	CAWRLSRGYGYTF
TRBJ2-1	TRBV9	CASSVTGTGSYNEQFF
TRBJ2-5	TRBV2	CASSGWGETQYF
TRBJ2-7	TRBV18	CASSLTGAYEQYF
TRBJ2-5	TRBV10-2	CASSESVRASGGQETQYF
TRBJ2-7	TRBV12-5	CASGLAASYEQYF
TRBJ2-5	TRBV5-4	CASSGTGVGETQYF
TRBJ2-7	TRBV11-2	CASSSTGSSRDEQYF
TRBJ1-1	TRBV18	CASSPSHDMEAFF
TRBJ2-7	TRBV7-2	CASSHRTGLYEQYF
TRBJ2-1	TRBV11-2	CASSFLTGTGNEQFF
TRBJ2-5	TRBV30	CAWSLRGLAGGQETQYF
TRBJ1-3	TRBV9	CASSEYTGTGRKIAGNTIYF
TRBJ2-7	TRBV2	CASGTQGALTEQYF
TRBJ2-2	TRBV7-7	CASSPIRNTGELFF
TRBJ2-1	TRBV7-2	CASSLAYSSYNEQFF
TRBJ1-5	TRBV28	CASRGRWDGPQHF
TRBJ2-2	TRBV11-2	CASSAVARPGELFF
TRBJ2-7	TRBV7-2	CASTMTRAYEQYF